This T cell receptor beta chain was identified during a study of blood T cells in healthy people across ages. Study information: Per every two T cells, about one barcoded beta molecule was captured by template switching. The study, taken as a whole, reports: Possibly confounding the expanded clonotype changes was the fact that donor CMV status was unknown. Because sorting was not performed, PBMCs prevented conclusive naive versus antigen-experienced comparison.

Isolation yielded PBMCs, at least 7 million per sample, in every case. Trimming took off 6 bases at V and 6 bases at J, with 12 bases between the two ends. The CDR3 extends over 13 amino acids. Together with a sample-barcoded 5' primer, a J-beta primer mix was included in a second PCR lasting about 7 to 11 cycles. Using its own MiXCR run on the 5' RACE reads, TCRdb lists one record per CDR3 protein. Seen here are 1.5 million to 2 million distinct CDR3 sequences, over 25% observed once, and the top ten hold more than 6%. This clonotype was seen a few times. Its antigen is still unknown. This chain links TRBV12-3 or TRBV12-4 with TRBJ2-1, with D unclear. Material for sequencing was blood. The receptor's source is a woman aged 25 to 39 in good health. CDR3: CASRPDGSNEQFF. CDR3 DNA sequence: TGTGCCAGCAGACCAGACGGGTCCAATGAGCAGTTCTTC.